This T cell receptor beta chain appears in the sequencing data of a study of blood T cell repertoires in COVID-19 (dated by TCRdb to the early 2020s). Regarding the study in general: The collaborator samples originated in the United States, Italy and Spain and spanned the acute and convalescent phases of COVID-19. A de-identified subject ID, COVID-19 status, age in years and sex were almost always included in the sample metadata. A freely available public database, intended as a resource for researchers studying the immune response to SARS-CoV-2, is where the repertoires were released. The samples were drawn from the first 160 participants of the ongoing ImmuneRACE study and from roughly 1,300 subjects provided by 6 global collaborators. The dataset comprised deeply sampled blood TCRbeta repertoires from subjects exposed to, actively infected with, or recovered from COVID-19. HLA class I and class II types, where available, came from metadata supplied by the sample provider rather than from assay-based typing. The prospective study material was composed of cDNA or gDNA derived from T cells, B-cell-depleted T cells, or PBMCs. The full study reports these points: The amount of clinical and demographic metadata varied by source and participant and was provided uncurated.

Taken from the germline V gene, the CDR1 and CDR2 loops are MNHEY and SVGEGT. The CDR3 measures 15 amino acids from cysteine to phenylalanine. Only the CDR3 part of the read is kept: 45 bases, read in frame from the first base. Germline trimming: 2 bases from V, 3 bases from J; junction bases outside gene matches: 5. This clone appeared a single time. Its antigen is still unknown. Qualities for individual bases were not recorded, and no much larger clone is one base off. Participants in the prospective study were enrolled through a virtual design, were aged about 18 to 90 years, and lived in under 25 United States geographic areas. In the prospective study, cohorts were assigned on the basis of participant-reported clinical history obtained from a screening survey and a study questionnaire. Recovered participants in ImmuneRACE Cohort 3 were defined as having two consecutive negative NP/OP PCR tests, clearance from a healthcare professional, or resolution of symptoms. Each participant in the prospective study had whole blood, serum and a nasopharyngeal or oropharyngeal swab collected by mobile phlebotomists. Participants in the prospective study had the option to provide additional blood draws and questionnaires over an approximately 2-month period. Prospective study blood samples were shipped either frozen or at room temperature before DNA extraction.

The immunoSEQ Assay, a bias-controlled multiplex PCR, was used to amplify TCRbeta CDR3 regions from genomic DNA. As for how the authors treated the data: Nucleated cell counts per sample were estimated from amplification of reference gene primers within the assay. To quantify the absolute abundance of each unique TCRbeta CDR3 rearrangement, sequence reads were collapsed and filtered. For each sample, productive Simpson clonality was calculated as the square root of Simpson's diversity index over productive rearrangements. TCRdb limited this immuneACCESS table to in-frame rearrangements with V and J called. A share of clones is missing; checked studies link under half to unresolved V genes, and the rest is unexplained. The V and J calls and clone size are taken from that table; D and trimming were inferred from the DNA. The sample table lists about 140,000 clones, about 89% of them with a count of one. Jointly, the top ten make up over 9% of the sample.

The sample consisted of PBMCs or T cells enriched from blood (not recorded which). This receptor was obtained from a man aged 60 to 69 who had recovered from COVID-19. The chain joins TRBV6-2 or TRBV6-3 to TRBJ1-1; 8 junctional bases match TRBD1. CDR3 reads: CASSYPGGVDTEAFF. The nucleotide sequence reads as follows: TGTGCCAGCAGTTACCCAGGGGGCGTGGACACTGAAGCTTTCTTT.